These 18 T cell receptor beta chains originate from one sample sequenced in a study of cytomegalovirus exposure and HLA in healthy donors. Assay used: immunoSEQ multiplex PCR; TCRdb lists only in-frame clones, some missing. The profile shows roughly 56,000 clones, 90% to 95% of them singletons. The specimen sequenced was PBMCs. These receptors originate from a woman aged 30 to 39 in good health and CMV-seronegative.

This chain links TRBV30 with TRBJ2-2, with D possibly TRBD2 on 5 matching bases. The germline CDR1 and CDR2 sequences are GTSNPN and SVGIG (reference sequence). V dropped 0 bases and J dropped 1 base, with 9 bases sitting between them. The length of the CDR3 is 15 residues. The CDR3 DNA is TGTGCCTGGAGTGTACGGGCGGGGAACACCGGGGAGCTGTTTTTT. Encoded protein: CAWSVRAGNTGELFF.

This clone was seen just once. The chain employs TRBV28 and TRBJ2-5; 9 bases line up with TRBD2. This CDR3 region has 14 residues. Germline values: CDR1 MDHEN, CDR2 SYDVKM. The ends lost 3 bases at V and 6 bases at J; junction bases unmatched: 5. The CDR3 region has the DNA TGTGCCAGCAGTTTTCAGCGGGAGGTCAAGACCCAGTACTTC. Translated, it gives CASSFQREVKTQYF. Supplemented by reference TRBV28 and TRBJ2-5, the full variable domain reads DVKVTQSSRYLVKRTGEKVFLECVQDMDHENMFWYRQDPGLGLRLIYFSYDVKMKEKGDIPEGYSVSREKKERFSLILESASTNQTSMYLCASSFQREVKTQYFGPGTRLLVL.

The chain couples TRBV19 to TRBJ2-3; D perhaps matches TRBD2 (6 bases). The V end was cut by 5 bases, the J end by 6 bases, with 15 bases between. CDR1 and CDR2 (germline): LNHDA, SQIVND (reference sequence). This CDR3 region has 14 residues. CDR3 bases: TGTGCCAGTAGTCCGGGACTTTCTAGCGATACGCAGTATTTT. Translating it yields CASSPGLSSDTQYF.

The J gene is TRBJ2-7, the V gene TRBV14, with D perhaps TRBD2 (6 bases). V dropped 2 bases and J dropped 4 bases, with 15 bases sitting between them. Germline loops: CDR1 SGHDN, CDR2 FVKESK. CDR3 length: 15 amino acids. The CDR3 DNA sequence: TGTGCCAGCAGCCAAAACAAGGGAGGTGGATACGAGCAGTACTTC. Protein sequence: CASSQNKGGGYEQYF.

This clone was found once. The chain recombines TRBV30 with TRBJ2-1; D is possibly TRBD2 (5 bases). The V end was cut by 0 bases, the J end by 5 bases, with 23 bases between. The CDR3 runs to 18 residues. The germline V gene has CDR1 GTSNPN and CDR2 SVGIG (reference sequence). CDR3 DNA: TGTGCCTGGAGTGTATTTTTCCGGAGGAGTTCGGCGAACAATGAGCAGTTCTTC. Encoded protein: CAWSVFFRRSSANNEQFF.

This sequence joins TRBV6-5 and TRBJ1-1; a weak D match, TRBD1 (5 bases). This CDR3 spans 12 amino acids. V was cut by 7 bases and J by 4 bases, with 10 bases left in between. Germline V gene lookup returns CDR1 MNHEY and CDR2 SVGAGI. The CDR3 DNA reads as TGTGCCAGCACCGGGGGGAGCACTGAAGCTTTCTTT. Translation: CASTGGSTEAFF.

The chain carries TRBV5-4 and TRBJ1-2, with no clear D. Germline assignment: CDR1 SGHNT and CDR2 YYREEE (reference sequence). V was pared by 5 bases and J by 0 bases, with 14 bases between. The CDR3 consists of 15 residues. In nucleotides, the CDR3 is TGTGCCAGCAGGCTCCGAACAGAGCCTAACTATGGCTACACCTTC. This codes for CASRLRTEPNYGYTF.

The chain combines TRBV7-2 with TRBJ2-7, with TRBD2 matching 13 bases. The J segment lost 1 base and the V segment lost 5 bases, leaving 5 bases of the junction unmatched. This CDR3 has 16 residues. CDR1 is SGHTA, CDR2 FQGNSA, per germline. CDR3 region: CASSRPGLAGSYEQYF. DNA for the CDR3: TGTGCCAGCAGCCGTCCGGGACTAGCGGGGTCCTACGAGCAGTACTTC.

CDR3 nucleotides: TGTGCCAGCAGTTTAAATGGGGACAGCTCCTATGGCTACACCTTC. Translating gives CASSLNGDSSYGYTF. V gene TRBV27 combines with J gene TRBJ1-2; TRBD1 aligns across 7 bases. Losses at the gene ends were 2 bases for V and 4 bases for J; bases not matched to a gene: 7. Germline lookup yields CDR1 MNHEY and CDR2 SMNVEV (reference sequence). The CDR3 consists of 15 residues.

V usage is TRBV28 and J usage is TRBJ1-1; D is possibly TRBD1 (5 bases). The CDR3 consists of 13 residues. Germline CDR1 MDHEN, CDR2 SYDVKM. Trimming pared 5 bases from V and 1 base from J, leaving 8 bases between. The CDR3 reads CASSPGQNTEAFF. CDR3 nucleotides: TGTGCCAGCAGTCCCGGACAGAACACTGAAGCTTTCTTT. The variable domain in full, with the rest retrieved from reference TRBV28 and TRBJ1-1, is DVKVTQSSRYLVKRTGEKVFLECVQDMDHENMFWYRQDPGLGLRLIYFSYDVKMKEKGDIPEGYSVSREKKERFSLILESASTNQTSMYLCASSPGQNTEAFFGQGTRLTVV.

V is TRBV5-6 and J is TRBJ1-5; TRBD1 agrees at 10 bases. Looked up from germline, CDR1 is SGHDT and CDR2 is YYEEEE. With V trimmed by 4 bases and J by 6 bases, 7 bases remained unmatched. The CDR3 is made up of 15 amino acids. The CDR3 DNA is TGTGCCAGCAGCCTCGAGGGACAGGGGAGTCAGCCCCAGCATTTT. Translated, it gives CASSLEGQGSQPQHF.

The chain carries TRBV11-1 and TRBJ1-1; D ambiguous. The CDR3 is made up of 14 amino acids. Germline CDR1 is SGHAT and CDR2 is FQDESV (reference sequence). Trimming took off 0 bases at V and 2 bases at J, with 7 bases between the two ends. Here the CDR3 reads CASSLATANTEAFF. CDR3 sequence (DNA): TGTGCCAGCAGCTTAGCTACAGCCAACACTGAAGCTTTCTTT.

The chain uses TRBV7-2 and TRBJ2-7, with 9 bases matching TRBD2. The germline gives CDR1 SGHTA, CDR2 FQGNSA. The V gene end was trimmed by 5 bases and the J gene end by 6 bases; junction bases not matched to a gene: 14. There are 16 residues in the CDR3. Written as DNA, the CDR3 is TGTGCCAGCAGCCCGACGGGACTAGCTCCTCTGGGCGAGCAGTACTTC. The encoded protein is CASSPTGLAPLGEQYF. The full variable domain, completed using reference TRBV7-2 and TRBJ2-7, is GAGVSQSPSNKVTEKGKDVELRCDPISGHTALYWYRQSLGQGLEFLIYFQGNSAPDKSGLPSDRFSAERTGGSVSTLTIQRTQQEDSAVYLCASSPTGLAPLGEQYFGPGTRLTVT.

This clone is termed medium-sized. The J gene is TRBJ2-1, the V gene TRBV6-4; possible D gene TRBD2, 6 bases. V dropped 3 bases and J dropped 8 bases, with 17 bases sitting between them. There are 15 residues in the CDR3. The germline CDR1 and CDR2 sequences are MRHNA and SNTAGT. DNA for the CDR3: TGTGCCAGCAGTGAAGTTGACACGGGGGTGGATGAGCAGTTCTTC. Translating gives CASSEVDTGVDEQFF.

CDR3 sequence (DNA): TGTGCCAGCAGTACTGATATGAGCAATCAGCCCCAGCATTTT. Its protein product is CASSTDMSNQPQHF. The chain carries TRBV6-4 and TRBJ1-5, with D hard to call. CDR1 is MRHNA, CDR2 SNTAGT, per germline. The CDR3 is 14 residues long. Trimming stripped 5 bases from V and 1 base from J, with 9 bases between.

The genes are TRBV7-9 and TRBJ1-1; the D gene is possibly TRBD1 (6 bases). The V and J ends lost 5 bases and 6 bases respectively, with 13 bases between them. The CDR3 is 13 amino acids. Germline CDR1 reads SEHNR; CDR2 reads FQNEAQ (reference sequence). The CDR3 sequence: CASSREGGAEAFF. DNA for the CDR3: TGTGCCAGCAGCCGCGAAGGGGGGGCTGAAGCTTTCTTT.

The chain has TRBV27 and TRBJ2-5, with 9 bases fitting TRBD2. The V gene end was trimmed by 0 bases and the J gene end by 2 bases; junction bases not matched to a gene: 7. The CDR3 has 17 residues. The germline V gene has CDR1 MNHEY and CDR2 SMNVEV (reference sequence). The CDR3 here is CASSLSRGLAKQETQYF. For the CDR3, the DNA is TGTGCCAGCAGTTTATCGCGAGGACTAGCGAAACAAGAGACCCAGTACTTC.

The DNA of the CDR3 is TGTGCCAGCAGCTCCCCGGGACTAGCGGATAACACCGGGGAGCTGTTTTTT. Translating it yields CASSSPGLADNTGELFF. The V gene is TRBV9, the J gene TRBJ2-2; 11 bases agree with TRBD2. With 4 bases clipped from V and 2 bases from J, the junction kept 7 bases outside the gene matches. From germline, CDR1 is SGDLS and CDR2 YYNGEE. The CDR3 is 17 amino acids.